These 30 T cell receptor beta chains came from one sample sequenced in a study of blood T cell repertoires in COVID-19. The repertoire was sequenced with immunoSEQ multiplex PCR; TCRdb's copy has only in-frame clones and lacks some. The sample has 140,000 or so clones, 84% seen once; the top ten hold about 8.9%. Sequencing was done on a sample of peripheral blood. These TCRs come from a man aged 30 to 39 with COVID-19, enrolled during active disease.

The chain links TRBV7-2 to TRBJ2-1; 9 bases are a match to TRBD1. V lost 5 bases and J lost 10; bases outside the gene matches: 6. Germline V gene sequence: CDR1 SGHTA, CDR2 FQGNSA. The CDR3 totals 13 residues. The CDR3 DNA is TGTGCCAGCAGCAGGGACAGGGTTGGGGAGCAGTTCTTC. Translating it yields CASSRDRVGEQFF.

This rearrangement joins TRBV20-1 to TRBJ2-4; D ambiguous. CDR1 and CDR2 from the germline V gene are DFQATT and SNEGSKA (reference sequence). The CDR3 totals 13 residues. Trimming left V 3 bases short and J 2 bases short, with 8 bases between. This CDR3 reads CSASYTSKNIQYF. The CDR3 nucleotides are TGCAGTGCTAGTTACACATCCAAAAACATTCAGTACTTC.

In its sample, this clone was seen once. The V gene is TRBV2, the J gene TRBJ1-1; D is unresolved. Trimming shortened V by 6 bases and J by 0 bases, and 8 bases separated the two germline ends. Germline V lookup: CDR1 SNHLY, CDR2 FYNNEI. This CDR3 comprises 13 residues. CDR3 in amino acids: CASRGAMNTEAFF. CDR3 DNA sequence: TGTGCCAGCAGAGGAGCCATGAACACTGAAGCTTTCTTT.

The chain couples TRBV2 to TRBJ2-7, with TRBD2 identical over 7 bases. This CDR3 has 17 amino acids. Germline V CDR1 and CDR2: SNHLY, FYNNEI. Trimming took 1 base from V and 4 from J; bases not matched to a gene: 13. DNA of the CDR3: TGTGCCAGCAGTGAAGAGTCTAGCGGCCAGGAGGGTTACGAGCAGTACTTC. Its translation is CASSEESSGQEGYEQYF.

Only one count was recorded for this clone. The genes are TRBV4-2 and TRBJ1-4; 8 nucleotides agree with TRBD1. Trimming cost V 0 bases and J 14 bases; bases outside gene matches: 20. The CDR3 is made up of 18 amino acids. Germline CDR1 is LGHNA and CDR2 is YNFKEQ. CDR3 bases: TGTGCCAGCAGCCAAGAGGTACACTTAGGACAGGGCAACTACCCGCTGTTTTTT. Amino acids: CASSQEVHLGQGNYPLFF.

The V gene is TRBV7-9, the J gene TRBJ2-7; 11 nucleotides agree with TRBD2. The V segment lost 5 bases and the J segment 2 bases; nucleotides outside the gene matches: 2. Per germline, CDR1 SEHNR and CDR2 FQNEAQ (reference sequence). The CDR3 runs 14 residues. The DNA of the CDR3 is TGTGCCAGCAGCCTGGGACTAGCGGCCTACGAGCAGTACTTC. Translated, it gives CASSLGLAAYEQYF.

The chain employs TRBV30 and TRBJ1-1; 8 positions agree with TRBD1. V was clipped by 0 bases and J by 5 bases; unmatched bases: 5. The CDR3 totals 14 residues. CDR1 and CDR2 from the germline V gene are GTSNPN and SVGIG (reference sequence). This CDR3 is CAWSVGTGWTEAFF. CDR3 DNA sequence: TGTGCCTGGAGTGTCGGGACAGGATGGACTGAAGCTTTCTTT.

Only one count was recorded for this clone. V gene TRBV6-5 combines with J gene TRBJ2-7, with D possibly being TRBD1 (5 bases). V lost 6 bases and J lost 0, with 15 bases in between. The CDR3 loop spans 15 amino acids. Germline-derived CDR1 and CDR2 are MNHEY and SVGAGI. The CDR3 loop reads CASRFRVPLSYEQYF. In DNA form, the CDR3 reads TGTGCCAGCAGATTCAGGGTCCCTCTCTCCTACGAGCAGTACTTC.

The chain joins TRBV10-3 to TRBJ2-7, with 8 bases identical to TRBD1. Germline V gene lookup returns CDR1 ENHRY and CDR2 SYGVKD. This CDR3 contains 13 residues. V lost 10 bases to trimming and J lost 2 bases; unmatched junction nucleotides: 7. Here the CDR3 reads CATLRQGTYEQYF. The DNA of the CDR3 is TGTGCCACTCTACGACAGGGGACCTACGAGCAGTACTTC.

The chain joins TRBV12-2 to TRBJ2-2; TRBD1 is taken as the D call from the table, unchecked against the DNA. TRBV12-2 is an annotated pseudogene. This CDR3 has 16 residues. CDR3 residues: CASRSHRQGAVGELFF. The CDR3 nucleotides are TGTGCAAGTCGCTCCCATCGACAGGGGGCCGTCGGGGAGCTGTTTTTT.

The rearrangement uses TRBV27 and TRBJ1-2; 10 nucleotides agree with TRBD1. The germline gives CDR1 MNHEY, CDR2 SMNVEV (reference sequence). The CDR3 length is 14 residues. The trim removed 6 bases at V and 7 bases at J, leaving 8 bases unmatched. CDR3 bases: TGTGCCAGCAGCCCGGACAGGGGGTCAGGTGGCTACACCTTC. Amino acid sequence: CASSPDRGSGGYTF.

The V call is TRBV30, the J call TRBJ1-2; the D is unclear. The ends were cut back, 4 bases at V and 1 base at J, with 4 bases in the middle. The CDR3 spans 11 residues. The V gene's germline CDR1 is GTSNPN and CDR2 SVGIG (reference sequence). Here the CDR3 DNA reads TGTGCCTGGACTAGTAACTATGGCTACACCTTC. It codes for CAWTSNYGYTF.

This chain links TRBV19 with TRBJ1-5, with D possibly matching TRBD1 (5 bases). V lost 5 bases and J 6 bases, leaving 17 bases between the germline ends. The CDR3 is made up of 15 amino acids. Germline CDR1 and CDR2: LNHDA and SQIVND (reference sequence). DNA of the CDR3: TGTGCCAGTAGTCTCTACGGGCAGGGCGCTCAGCCCCAGCATTTT. Encoded protein: CASSLYGQGAQPQHF.

The chain recombines TRBV21-1 with TRBJ2-5; the table's TRBD1 call for D was not verified on the DNA. TRBV21-1 is tagged as a pseudogene. CDR3 size: 18 residues. The CDR3 region is CASSKGTGTPNQQETQYF. The DNA for the CDR3 is TGTGCCAGCAGCAAAGGGACCGGGACACCAAACCAACAAGAGACCCAGTACTTC.

The rearrangement joins TRBV5-1 to TRBJ2-1, with 8 nucleotides matching TRBD2. The V segment lost 0 bases and the J segment 6 bases; nucleotides outside the gene matches: 8. Germline CDR1 and CDR2: SGHRS and YFSETQ. This CDR3 comprises 16 residues. CDR3 DNA sequence: TGCGCCAGCAGCTTGGTAGGGTGGACTAGCCCCAATGAGCAGTTCTTC. This gives the protein CASSLVGWTSPNEQFF.

The chain links TRBV6-2 or TRBV6-3 to TRBJ2-7; a possible D gene is TRBD1 (6 bases). Germline V gene sequence: CDR1 MNHEY, CDR2 SVGEGT. The CDR3 is made up of 15 amino acids. V lost 2 bases to trimming and J lost 2 bases, with 13 bases between them. CDR3 DNA sequence: TGTGCCAGCAGTTACCGGACAGTATTCACCTACGAGCAGTACTTC. Translation gives CASSYRTVFTYEQYF.

This clone has only one observation. Other DNA sequences of this sample code for an identical CDR3. V is TRBV7-8 and J is TRBJ2-7; weak D call: TRBD1 (6 bases). The CDR3 spans 14 residues. Germline V gene lookup returns CDR1 SGHVS and CDR2 FQNEAQ. The ends were cut back, 1 base at V and 4 bases at J, with 11 bases in the middle. The CDR3 coding sequence is TGTGCCAGCAGCTTAGGGGGCAGGGGATACGAGCAGTACTTC. It translates to CASSLGGRGYEQYF.

The gene calls are TRBV11-2 and TRBJ1-6; 8 bases map to TRBD1. The germline V gene encodes CDR1 SGHAT and CDR2 FQNNGV. This CDR3 comprises 14 residues. V was pared by 1 base and J by 13 bases, with 6 bases of the junction left unmatched. In nucleotides, the CDR3 is TGTGCCAGCAGCTTAGGACAGGGGCCGCCCCCCCTCCACTTT. It yields the protein CASSLGQGPPPLHF.

The chain employs TRBV27 and TRBJ2-7; D might be TRBD2 (6 bases). V lost 1 base to trimming and J lost 5 bases, with 15 bases between them. CDR3 length: 15 residues. The germline V gene encodes CDR1 MNHEY and CDR2 SMNVEV (reference sequence). The CDR3 loop is CASSLFGGGYNEQYF. In DNA, the CDR3 is TGTGCCAGCAGTTTATTTGGGGGAGGATACAACGAGCAGTACTTC.

This sequence joins TRBV12-5 and TRBJ2-2; 7 nucleotides agree with TRBD1. This CDR3 comprises 14 residues. Per germline, CDR1 LGHNT and CDR2 FRNRAP. V was pared by 6 bases and J by 7 bases, with 8 bases of the junction left unmatched. As DNA, the CDR3 is TGTGCTAGTGGCAGAACAGGGGCCGGCGGGGAGCTGTTTTTT. Translating gives CASGRTGAGGELFF. The full variable domain, its missing parts supplied by reference TRBV12-5 and TRBJ2-2, is DARVTQTPRHKVTEMGQEVTMRCQPILGHNTVFWYRQTMMQGLELLAYFRNRAPLDDSGMPKDRFSAEMPDATLATLKIQPSEPRDSAVYFCASGRTGAGGELFFGEGSRLTVL.

This chain joins TRBV2 and TRBJ1-6; D is uncertain. In germline, CDR1 is SNHLY, CDR2 FYNNEI. V was trimmed by 5 bases and J by 9 bases, leaving 14 bases between them. The CDR3 loop spans 14 amino acids. DNA for the CDR3: TGTGCCAGCAGTAAGGAGGGAGTCAGTTCACCCCTCCACTTT. It yields the protein CASSKEGVSSPLHF.

The chain has TRBV5-1 and TRBJ1-3, with 8 bases that match TRBD1. The CDR3 contains 15 residues. V gave up 0 bases and J gave up 2 bases; unmatched junction bases: 1. CDR1 is SGHRS and CDR2 is YFSETQ in the germline V gene. The CDR3 loop is CASSLATGAGNTIYF. The CDR3 nucleotides read TGCGCCAGCAGCTTGGCGACAGGGGCTGGAAACACCATATATTTT. Looking up the rest from reference TRBV5-1 and TRBJ1-3 gives the full variable domain: KAGVTQTPRYLIKTRGQQVTLSCSPISGHRSVSWYQQTPGQGLQFLFEYFSETQRNKGNFPGRFSGRQFSNSRSEMNVSTLELGDSALYLCASSLATGAGNTIYFGEGSWLTVV.

CDR3 amino acids: CASSFAGQGPYEQYF. The CDR3 nucleotides read TGTGCCAGTAGTTTCGCGGGACAGGGACCCTACGAGCAGTACTTC. V is TRBV19 and J is TRBJ2-7; 9 nucleotides agree with TRBD1. Trimming at V came to 5 bases and at J to 2 bases, leaving 7 bases not matched to a gene. This CDR3 has 15 residues. Germline assignment: CDR1 LNHDA and CDR2 SQIVND (reference sequence).

This clone was observed a few times. The gene calls are TRBV6-6 and TRBJ2-7; D not certain. Germline V gene sequence: CDR1 MNHNY, CDR2 SVGAGI (reference sequence). V shed 7 bases and J shed 1 base, with 14 bases lying between them. This CDR3 comprises 14 residues. The CDR3 DNA is TGTGCCAGCACCCCGACTTTCTCGTCCTACGAGCAGTACTTC. Residues: CASTPTFSSYEQYF.

V gene TRBV5-1 combines with J gene TRBJ2-7; D unclear. The germline gives CDR1 SGHRS, CDR2 YFSETQ. V shed 3 bases and J shed 6 bases, with 10 bases lying between them. The CDR3 length is 12 residues. Here the CDR3 reads CASSYDSSEQYF. For the CDR3, the DNA is TGCGCCAGCAGCTACGATAGTAGCGAGCAGTACTTC.

This clone was observed a handful of times. The chain joins TRBV27 to TRBJ2-7; D perhaps matches TRBD2 (5 bases). The CDR3 has 16 residues. Germline V gene sequence: CDR1 MNHEY, CDR2 SMNVEV (reference sequence). V was pared by 1 base and J by 0 bases, with 13 bases between. CDR3 DNA sequence: TGTGCCAGCAGTTTATTACGGGGTAGTACCTCCTACGAGCAGTACTTC. Its protein product is CASSLLRGSTSYEQYF.

A single count supports this clone. The chain uses TRBV28 and TRBJ1-1; TRBD1 is a possible D gene (5 bases). The CDR3 is 13 residues long. Germline lookup yields CDR1 MDHEN and CDR2 SYDVKM. The ends were cut back, 7 bases at V and 5 bases at J, with 14 bases in the middle. The DNA of the CDR3 is TGTGCCAGCAAACTTCGGGGGAATACTGAAGCTTTCTTT. Translating it yields CASKLRGNTEAFF.

The chain joins TRBV28 to TRBJ1-1; 7 bases align to TRBD1. V shed 10 bases and J 6 bases; nucleotides not matched to a gene: 5. CDR1 MDHEN and CDR2 SYDVKM come from the germline V gene. The CDR3 runs to 11 residues. In nucleotides, the CDR3 is TGTGCCACTCGGGGGACAGCTGAAGCTTTCTTT. This codes for CATRGTAEAFF.

This chain connects TRBV19 to TRBJ1-1; D is unclear. Trimming cost V 10 bases and J 4 bases, with 16 bases left between them. The germline gives CDR1 LNHDA, CDR2 SQIVND (reference sequence). The CDR3 totals 13 residues. The CDR3 sequence: CATRGPGVTEAFF. The CDR3 DNA sequence: TGTGCCACCCGTGGGCCTGGCGTCACTGAAGCTTTCTTT.

The chain links TRBV30 to TRBJ1-6; D ambiguous. This CDR3 contains 14 residues. Germline V gene lookup returns CDR1 GTSNPN and CDR2 SVGIG (reference sequence). V lost 3 bases and J lost 6, with 12 bases in between. The DNA of the CDR3 is TGTGCCTGGAGACGGGAGGTCCTTAATTCACCCCTCCACTTT. Protein sequence: CAWRREVLNSPLHF.